Presented here are 21 T cell receptor beta chains from one specimen sequenced in a study of CD8+CD57+ T cells in acquired aplastic anemia. It was genomic DNA that served as the template for profiling TCR beta VDJ and CDR3. TCRdb fed the reads into MiXCR, producing one record per CDR3 protein. There are roughly 180,000 distinct CDR3 sequences in the sample; more than 60% occur only once, and about 39% lies in the top ten. CD8+CD57+ cell expansion, shown by flow cytometry, had occurred in the patients selected for sequencing. Sequenced: sorted CD4+, CD8+, or CD8+CD57+ T cells (not recorded which) from PBMCs. The receptors were gathered from a human donor with aplastic anemia.

The chain carries TRBV2 and TRBJ1-2; tentative D call: TRBD1 (5 bases). Trimming took off 1 base at V and 2 bases at J, with 11 bases between the two ends. The germline gives CDR1 SNHLY, CDR2 FYNNEI. The CDR3 loop spans 15 amino acids. CDR3 region: CASSEGAGPNYGYTF. In DNA form, the CDR3 reads TGTGCCAGCAGTGAAGGGGCAGGGCCCAACTATGGCTACACCTTC.

Note on this clonotype: This CDR3 fails to terminate in the conserved phenylalanine or tryptophan, so it likely reflects a read error. The chain links TRBV2 to TRBJ2-7, with 8 positions matching TRBD1. Germline trimming cut 1 base from V and 1 base from J; bases unmatched to any gene: 0. From germline, CDR1 is SNHLY and CDR2 FYNNEI. This CDR3 has 14 residues. The CDR3 bases are TGTGCCAGCAGTGAAGGGGACAGGTCCTACGAGCAGTACTCC. Its protein product is CASSEGDRSYEQYS.

The chain joins TRBV7-9 to TRBJ2-7; D might be TRBD1 (5 bases). The V and J ends lost 1 base and 4 bases respectively, with 14 bases between them. This CDR3 is built from 15 residues. Germline CDR1 SEHNR, CDR2 FQNEAQ (reference sequence). The CDR3 bases are TGTGCCAGCAGCTTAGTAAGGGGCCTCCTATACGAGCAGTACTTC. It translates to CASSLVRGLLYEQYF.

This chain uses TRBV24-1 with TRBJ1-1; D is unclear. Germline CDR1 is KGHDR and CDR2 is SFDVKD. The ends were cut back, 0 bases at V and 6 bases at J, with 7 bases in the middle. This CDR3 has 13 amino acids. The CDR3 bases are TGTGCCACCAGTGATTTGTCGATTCCTGAAGCTTTCTTT. It encodes CATSDLSIPEAFF.

This clonotype has at least ten counts. This chain connects TRBV5-1 to TRBJ1-2, with 8 positions matching TRBD1. CDR1 and CDR2 from the germline V gene are SGHRS and YFSETQ. This CDR3 comprises 15 residues. With V trimmed by 2 bases and J by 3 bases, 6 bases remained unmatched. CDR3 sequence reads: CASSFDRGWYYGYTF. CDR3 in DNA: TGCGCCAGCAGCTTCGACAGGGGATGGTACTATGGCTACACCTTC.

The rearrangement uses TRBV29-1 and TRBJ2-5; D is perhaps TRBD1 (5 bases). Per the germline V gene, CDR1 is SQVTM and CDR2 is ANQGSEA. This CDR3 region has 13 residues. Trimming cost V 1 base and J 2 bases, with 8 bases left between them. The CDR3 region is CSVEVGEQETQYF. CDR3 sequence (DNA): TGCAGCGTTGAAGTAGGGGAACAAGAGACCCAGTACTTC.

V gene TRBV10-3 combines with J gene TRBJ2-5; TRBD1 might be the D (5 bases). With 3 bases removed from V and 2 bases from J, the gap between germline ends came to 10 bases. CDR3 length: 14 residues. Germline V gene lookup returns CDR1 ENHRY and CDR2 SYGVKD. CDR3: CAISDPTGQETQYF. CDR3 bases: TGTGCCATCAGTGACCCCACAGGACAAGAGACCCAGTACTTC.

Ten or more counts support this clonotype. CDR3 amino acids: CATLLGLTGDTQYF. For the CDR3, the DNA is TGTGCCACCCTATTGGGCCTAACGGGGGATACGCAGTATTTT. V and J are TRBV6-1 and TRBJ2-3; D is perhaps TRBD2 (5 bases). Trimming left V 10 bases short and J 6 bases short, with 20 bases between. The CDR3 sequence is 14 residues long. Germline-derived CDR1 and CDR2 are MNHNS and SASEGT.

The sample holds many counts of this clonotype. The chain employs TRBV7-9 and TRBJ2-1; 7 positions match TRBD1. Trimming cost V 3 bases and J 8 bases; bases outside gene matches: 7. Germline CDR1 SEHNR, CDR2 FQNEAQ (reference sequence). This CDR3 has 14 amino acids. The CDR3 loop reads CASSFKRGGDEQFF. CDR3 DNA sequence: TGTGCCAGCAGCTTTAAAAGAGGGGGCGATGAGCAGTTCTTC. Together with reference TRBV7-9 and TRBJ2-1, the CDR3 gives the full variable domain: DTGVSQNPRHKITKRGQNVTFRCDPISEHNRLYWYRQTLGQGPEFLTYFQNEAQLEKSRLLSDRFSAERPKGSFSTLEIQRTEQGDSAMYLCASSFKRGGDEQFFGPGTRLTVL.

As regards this clonotype: Its ends do not fully match the called genes, so a read error is possible. V usage is TRBV7-4 and J usage is TRBJ1-4; TRBD1 matches at 9 bases. Germline V gene data show CDR1 as SGHVT and CDR2 as SQSDAQ. There are 13 residues in the CDR3. CDR3 region: CASSPQGAHEHCF. The CDR3 nucleotides read TGTGCCAGCAGCCCACAGGGGGCTCATGAACACTGTTTT.

This clonotype was detected a few times. The chain links TRBV7-9 to TRBJ2-5; D assignment may be TRBD1 or TRBD2 (5 bases each). The CDR3 runs to 13 residues. Germline V gene sequence: CDR1 SEHNR, CDR2 FQNEAQ (reference sequence). V was shortened by 4 bases and J by 5 bases, with 11 bases between the two germline ends. CDR3: CASSSGTTETQYF. The CDR3 DNA follows: TGTGCCAGCAGCTCCGGGACGACGGAGACCCAGTACTTC.

This clonotype was seen repeatedly, ten times or more. V gene TRBV5-8 combines with J gene TRBJ2-7, with D possibly TRBD1 on 6 matching bases. Trimming took 2 bases from V and 2 from J, leaving 11 bases between them. Germline CDR1 SGHTS, CDR2 YDEGEE. CDR3 length equals 14 residues. As DNA, the CDR3 is TGTGCCAGCAGCTTTACTGGACAGCCCTACGAGCAGTACTTC. Translating it yields CASSFTGQPYEQYF.

CDR3 loop: CASSQVPRKETQYF. In DNA, the CDR3 is TGCGCCAGCAGCCAAGTCCCTAGAAAAGAGACCCAGTACTTC. The chain links TRBV4-1 to TRBJ2-5; D not resolved. The CDR3 loop spans 14 amino acids. From germline, CDR1 is MGHRA and CDR2 YSYEKL. V lost 1 base and J 3 bases, leaving 9 bases between the germline ends.

This clonotype was counted ten times or more. V is TRBV9 and J is TRBJ2-3; 9 bases agree with TRBD2. V was pared by 0 bases and J by 5 bases, with 10 bases of the junction left unmatched. CDR1 SGDLS and CDR2 YYNGEE come from the germline V gene. The CDR3 contains 17 residues. The CDR3 sequence is CASSVGTAGGIKDTQYF. The CDR3 DNA reads TGTGCCAGCAGCGTAGGAACAGCGGGGGGCATAAAAGATACGCAGTATTTT.

A word on this clonotype: Possible read error: a much larger clone is one base away. The chain uses TRBV9 and TRBJ2-5; 14 positions match TRBD2. The CDR3 has 16 residues. From germline, CDR1 is SGDLS and CDR2 YYNGEE. V dropped 4 bases and J dropped 7; count of bases not matched to a gene: 9. CDR3 DNA: TGTGCCAGCAGCCGACTAGCGGGGGGGACGGGGGGGACCCAGTACTTC. As protein: CASSRLAGGTGGTQYF.

The chain combines TRBV7-2 with TRBJ1-1; 9 bases map to TRBD1. V gave up 4 bases and J gave up 3 bases; unmatched junction bases: 3. Germline lookup yields CDR1 SGHTA and CDR2 FQGNSA. The CDR3 covers 14 residues. CDR3 in amino acids: CASSWRDRDTEAFF. The CDR3 DNA reads TGTGCCAGCAGCTGGAGGGACAGGGACACTGAAGCTTTCTTT.

The chain employs TRBV9 and TRBJ1-1; TRBD1 might be the D (6 bases). Per germline, CDR1 SGDLS and CDR2 YYNGEE. This CDR3 contains 13 residues. V lost 0 bases to trimming and J lost 10 bases, with 13 bases between them. The CDR3: CASSVAGGQAAFF. Here the CDR3 DNA reads TGTGCCAGCAGCGTAGCGGGGGGCCAGGCAGCTTTCTTT.

V and J are TRBV7-2 and TRBJ2-1; D may be TRBD2 (8 bases). The CDR3 length is 15 residues. Deletions cut 1 base from V and 10 bases from J, with 17 bases between. Germline CDR1 and CDR2: SGHTA and FQGNSA. The CDR3 protein is CASSLGTGGGLEQFF. DNA for the CDR3: TGTGCCAGCAGCTTAGGGACGGGAGGGGGCCTCGAGCAGTTCTTC.

Ten or more counts support this clonotype. The chain has TRBV28 and TRBJ2-7; D unresolved. The CDR3 runs 13 residues. Trimming left V 2 bases short and J 3 bases short, with 8 bases between. Germline assignment: CDR1 MDHEN and CDR2 SYDVKM. DNA of the CDR3: TGTGCCAGCAGTTTAGGACGGTTCTACGAGCAGTACTTC. Translating it yields CASSLGRFYEQYF. The complete variable domain, with remaining parts taken from reference TRBV28 and TRBJ2-7, reads DVKVTQSSRYLVKRTGEKVFLECVQDMDHENMFWYRQDPGLGLRLIYFSYDVKMKEKGDIPEGYSVSREKKERFSLILESASTNQTSMYLCASSLGRFYEQYFGPGTRLTVT.

This clonotype was seen only a few times. The V call is TRBV4-3, the J call TRBJ2-3, with 14 bases identical to TRBD2. The length of the CDR3 is 21 residues. Trimming at V came to 3 bases and at J to 0 bases, leaving 14 bases not matched to a gene. The germline V gene has CDR1 LGHNA and CDR2 YSLEER. CDR3 coding DNA: TGCGCCAGCAGCCACTCACCGCTGGGACTAGCGGGGGCCCCTAGCACAGATACGCAGTATTTT. This codes for CASSHSPLGLAGAPSTDTQYF.

The V and J genes are TRBV19 and TRBJ2-7, with a tentative D call TRBD2 (5 bases). V lost 2 bases and J lost 2, with 7 bases in between. The germline V gene has CDR1 LNHDA and CDR2 SQIVND (reference sequence). The CDR3 loop spans 13 amino acids. CDR3 region: CASSIHGAYEQYF. CDR3 DNA: TGTGCCAGTAGTATACACGGGGCCTACGAGCAGTACTTC.